This is a list of T cell receptor beta chains from one sample in a study of blood T cell repertoires in COVID-19. Libraries were prepared by immunoSEQ multiplex PCR; TCRdb keeps only in-frame clonotypes and omits some of them. The sample shows over 70,000 clones, 86% of them seen only once. The sequenced sample was peripheral blood. The receptors originated from a human donor in a cohort sampled during active COVID-19. Both conserved end residues are part of each CDR3. A D gene is named only where the DNA matches it firmly. The size of a clone is reported for some rows only, either as once, few or many, or as a class for expanded clones.

V: TRBV3-1/TRBV3-2
J: TRBJ2-2
size: NA
D: TRBD1
CDR3: CASSLPGQGNGELFF
DNA: TGTGCCAGCAGCCTTCCGGGACAGGGGAACGGGGAGCTGTTTTTT

V: TRBV5-1
J: TRBJ1-3
size: NA
D: NA
CDR3: CASSLQGSGNTIYF
DNA: TGCGCCAGCAGCTTGCAGGGGTCTGGAAACACCATATATTTT

V: TRBV11-3
J: TRBJ2-1
size: NA
D: NA
CDR3: CASSSSFRDTSYNEQFF
DNA: TGTGCCAGCAGTTCATCATTTCGGGACACCTCCTACAATGAGCAGTTCTTC

V: TRBV24-1
J: TRBJ2-1
size: NA
D: TRBD2
CDR3: CATSDPAGVGYNEQFF
DNA: TGTGCCACCAGTGACCCAGCGGGAGTCGGGTACAATGAGCAGTTCTTC

V: TRBV3-1/TRBV3-2
J: TRBJ2-3
size: NA
D: TRBD2
CDR3: CASTGTSGRSADTQYF
DNA: TGTGCCAGCACCGGGACTAGCGGGAGGAGCGCAGATACGCAGTATTTT

V: TRBV27
J: TRBJ1-5
size: NA
D: TRBD1
CDR3: CASRPGQGANQPQHF
DNA: TGTGCCAGCAGACCAGGACAGGGGGCGAATCAGCCCCAGCATTTT

V: TRBV9
J: TRBJ2-7
size: NA
D: TRBD2
CDR3: CASSVGLASAYEQYF
DNA: TGTGCCAGCAGTGTGGGACTAGCGTCAGCCTACGAGCAGTACTTC

V: TRBV5-6
J: TRBJ2-7
size: NA
D: TRBD1
CDR3: CASSLEGQGVSYEQYF
DNA: TGTGCCAGCAGCTTGGAGGGACAGGGGGTCTCCTACGAGCAGTACTTC

V: TRBV5-1
J: TRBJ2-3
size: NA
D: NA
CDR3: CASSFLTDTQYF
DNA: TGCGCCAGCAGCTTCTTAACAGATACGCAGTATTTT

V: TRBV7-2
J: TRBJ1-5
size: NA
D: NA
CDR3: CASSPRDGFYSNQPQHF
DNA: TGTGCCAGCAGCCCGCGGGACGGATTTTATAGCAATCAGCCCCAGCATTTT

V: TRBV3-1/TRBV3-2
J: TRBJ1-1
size: NA
D: NA
CDR3: CASSPTPGYMNTEAFF
DNA: TGTGCCAGCAGCCCCACCCCGGGATATATGAACACTGAAGCTTTCTTT

V: TRBV25-1
J: TRBJ1-3
size: NA
D: NA
CDR3: CASSDYGGSPSGNTIYF
DNA: TGTGCCAGCAGTGATTACGGAGGCAGCCCCTCTGGAAACACCATATATTTT

V: TRBV10-1
J: TRBJ2-7
size: once
D: TRBD1
CDR3: CASSTGQGASDEQYF
DNA: TGCGCCAGCAGTACAGGACAGGGGGCTTCGGACGAGCAGTACTTC

V: TRBV18
J: TRBJ2-2
size: NA
D: NA
CDR3: CASSPTNNSPTGELFF
DNA: TGTGCCAGCTCACCTACAAATAACAGTCCCACCGGGGAGCTGTTTTTT

V: TRBV24-1
J: TRBJ2-3
size: NA
D: TRBD2
CDR3: CATSTSGAYTQYF
DNA: TGTGCCACCAGTACTAGCGGTGCTTATACGCAGTATTTT

V: TRBV6-5
J: TRBJ1-1
size: NA
D: NA
CDR3: CASSRGNTEAFF
DNA: TGTGCCAGCTCCAGGGGGAACACTGAAGCTTTCTTT

V: TRBV5-1
J: TRBJ2-5
size: NA
D: NA
CDR3: CASSLEIQETQYF
DNA: TGCGCCAGCAGCCTAGAGATCCAAGAGACCCAGTACTTC